The table lists the clone carrying this T cell receptor (beta chain) with a count of one. Its antigen is unknown. These data come from a study of neoadjuvant nivolumab and ipilimumab in lung cancer. This table comes from immunoSEQ multiplex PCR, and its TCRdb copy is limited to in-frame clones, with some not included. The sample consists of 2,000 or so clones, 85% of them appearing once. Study-level findings and limits: Resected tumors had greater TCR richness and clonality than uninvolved lung. TCR receptors were sequenced in few samples. Pathologic regression was not significantly tied to TCR clonality. From pretherapy to surgery, tumor richness and clonality rose with dual therapy.

From germline, CDR1 is SGHRS and CDR2 YFSETQ. Trimming took off 5 bases at V and 2 bases at J, with 14 bases between the two ends. This CDR3 comprises 15 residues. Sequences were derived from adjacent normal lung tissue, sampled after neoadjuvant nivolumab, alone or with ipilimumab, at or shortly before surgery. The chain couples TRBV5-1 to TRBJ2-1; tentative D call: TRBD2 (5 bases). The receptor was derived from an adult with non-small cell lung cancer. The CDR3 loop reads CASRPDSMTYNEQFF. The CDR3 nucleotides are TGCGCCAGCAGGCCGGACTCAATGACCTACAATGAGCAGTTCTTC.